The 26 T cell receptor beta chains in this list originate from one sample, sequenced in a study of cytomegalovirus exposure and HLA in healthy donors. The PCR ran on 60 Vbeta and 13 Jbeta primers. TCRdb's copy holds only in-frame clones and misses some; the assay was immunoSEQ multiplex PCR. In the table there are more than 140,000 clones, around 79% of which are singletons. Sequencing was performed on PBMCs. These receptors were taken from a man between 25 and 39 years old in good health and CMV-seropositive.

The CDR3 loop reads CAWVPGGGNQPQHF. The CDR3 DNA reads TGTGCCTGGGTTCCAGGGGGCGGCAATCAGCCCCAGCATTTT. The gene calls are TRBV30 and TRBJ1-5; 8 bases match TRBD1. This CDR3 has 14 amino acids. Germline values: CDR1 GTSNPN, CDR2 SVGIG (reference sequence). Germline trimming cut 5 bases from V and 2 bases from J; bases unmatched to any gene: 5.

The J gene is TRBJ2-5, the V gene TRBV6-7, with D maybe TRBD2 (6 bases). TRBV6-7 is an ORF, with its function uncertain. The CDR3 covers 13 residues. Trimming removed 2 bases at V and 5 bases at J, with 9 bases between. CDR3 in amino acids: CASSYSGRETQYF. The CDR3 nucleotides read TGTGCCAGCAGTTACAGCGGGCGGGAGACCCAGTACTTC.

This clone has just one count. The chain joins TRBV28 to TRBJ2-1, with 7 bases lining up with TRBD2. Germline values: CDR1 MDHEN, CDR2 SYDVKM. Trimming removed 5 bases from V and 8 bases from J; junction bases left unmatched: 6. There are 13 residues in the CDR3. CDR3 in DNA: TGTGCCAGCAGTCCACGAACTAGCGATGAGCAGTTCTTC. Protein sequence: CASSPRTSDEQFF.

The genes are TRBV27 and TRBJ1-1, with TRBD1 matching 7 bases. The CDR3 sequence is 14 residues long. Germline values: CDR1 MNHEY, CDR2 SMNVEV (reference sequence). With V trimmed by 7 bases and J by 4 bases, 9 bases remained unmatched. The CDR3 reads CASNQEQGITEAFF. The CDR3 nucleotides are TGTGCCAGCAACCAGGAACAGGGGATCACTGAAGCTTTCTTT.

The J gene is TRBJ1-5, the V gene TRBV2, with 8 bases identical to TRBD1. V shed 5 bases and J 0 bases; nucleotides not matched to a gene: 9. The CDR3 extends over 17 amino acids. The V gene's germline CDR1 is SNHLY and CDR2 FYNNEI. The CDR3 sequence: CASSTARGPYSNQPQHF. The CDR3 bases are TGTGCCAGCAGTACGGCCAGGGGGCCATATAGCAATCAGCCCCAGCATTTT.

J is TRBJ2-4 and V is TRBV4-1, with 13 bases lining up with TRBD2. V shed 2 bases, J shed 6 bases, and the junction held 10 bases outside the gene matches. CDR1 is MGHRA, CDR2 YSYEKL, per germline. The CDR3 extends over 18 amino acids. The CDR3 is CASSQPGTSGNTRNIQYF. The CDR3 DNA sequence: TGCGCCAGCAGCCAACCCGGGACTAGCGGGAATACTAGAAACATTCAGTACTTC.

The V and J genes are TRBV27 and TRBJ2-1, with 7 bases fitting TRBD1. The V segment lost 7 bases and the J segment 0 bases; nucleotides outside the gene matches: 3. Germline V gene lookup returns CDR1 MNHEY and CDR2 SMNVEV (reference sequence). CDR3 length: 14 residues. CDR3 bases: TGTGCCAGCAAGGGACAGAGCTCCTACAATGAGCAGTTCTTC. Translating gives CASKGQSSYNEQFF.

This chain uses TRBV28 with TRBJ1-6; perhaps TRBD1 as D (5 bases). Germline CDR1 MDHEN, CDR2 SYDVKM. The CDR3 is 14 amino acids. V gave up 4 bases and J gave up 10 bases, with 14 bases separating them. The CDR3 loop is CASSSGGLRSPLHF. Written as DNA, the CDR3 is TGTGCCAGCAGTTCGGGGGGACTTCGGTCACCCCTCCACTTT.

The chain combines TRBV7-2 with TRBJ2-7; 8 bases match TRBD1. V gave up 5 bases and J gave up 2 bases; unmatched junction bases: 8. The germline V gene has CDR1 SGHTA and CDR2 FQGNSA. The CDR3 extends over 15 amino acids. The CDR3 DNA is TGTGCCAGCAGCACCCATGGGACAGGAGCCTACGAGCAGTACTTC. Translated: CASSTHGTGAYEQYF.

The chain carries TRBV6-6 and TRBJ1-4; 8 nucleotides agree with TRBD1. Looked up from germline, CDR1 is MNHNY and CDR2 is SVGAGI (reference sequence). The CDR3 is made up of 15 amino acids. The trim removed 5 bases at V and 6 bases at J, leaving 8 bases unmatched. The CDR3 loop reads CASSTPGTGHEKLFF. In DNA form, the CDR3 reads TGTGCCAGCAGTACACCCGGGACAGGCCATGAAAAACTGTTTTTT.

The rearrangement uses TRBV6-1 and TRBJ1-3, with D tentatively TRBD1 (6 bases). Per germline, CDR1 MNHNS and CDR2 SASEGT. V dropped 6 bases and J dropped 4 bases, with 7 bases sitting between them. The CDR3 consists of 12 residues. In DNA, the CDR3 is TGTGCCAGCAGGGGGACAGGAAACACCATATATTTT. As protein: CASRGTGNTIYF.

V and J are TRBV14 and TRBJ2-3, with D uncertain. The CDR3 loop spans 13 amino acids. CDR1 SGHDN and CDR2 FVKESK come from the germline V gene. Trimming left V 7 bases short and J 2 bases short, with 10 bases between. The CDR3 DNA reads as TGTGCCAGCACGGAGTTTTACACAGATACGCAGTATTTT. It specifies CASTEFYTDTQYF. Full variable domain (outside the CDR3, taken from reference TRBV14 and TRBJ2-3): EAGVTQFPSHSVIEKGQTVTLRCDPISGHDNLYWYRRVMGKEIKFLLHFVKESKQDESGMPNNRFLAERTGGTYSTLKVQPAELEDSGVYFCASTEFYTDTQYFGPGTRLTVL.

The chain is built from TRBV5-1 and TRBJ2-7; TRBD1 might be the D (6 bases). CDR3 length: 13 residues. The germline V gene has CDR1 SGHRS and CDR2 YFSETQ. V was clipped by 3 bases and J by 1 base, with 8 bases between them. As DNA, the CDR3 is TGCGCCAGCAGCTGGGACAATTCCTACGAGCAGTACTTC. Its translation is CASSWDNSYEQYF. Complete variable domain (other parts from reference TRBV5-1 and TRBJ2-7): KAGVTQTPRYLIKTRGQQVTLSCSPISGHRSVSWYQQTPGQGLQFLFEYFSETQRNKGNFPGRFSGRQFSNSRSEMNVSTLELGDSALYLCASSWDNSYEQYFGPGTRLTVT.

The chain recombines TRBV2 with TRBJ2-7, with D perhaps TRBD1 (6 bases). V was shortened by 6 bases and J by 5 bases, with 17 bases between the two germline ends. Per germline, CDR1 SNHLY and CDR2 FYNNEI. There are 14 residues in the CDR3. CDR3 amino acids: CASRESGVANEQYF. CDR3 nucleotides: TGTGCCAGCAGGGAATCAGGGGTGGCTAACGAGCAGTACTTC.

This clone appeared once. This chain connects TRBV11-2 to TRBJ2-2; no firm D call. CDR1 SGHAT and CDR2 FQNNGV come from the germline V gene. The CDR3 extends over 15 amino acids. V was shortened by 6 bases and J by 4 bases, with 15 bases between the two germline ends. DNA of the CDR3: TGTGCCAGCAGTTATCGACATCAAGGCACCGGGGAGCTGTTTTTT. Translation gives CASSYRHQGTGELFF.

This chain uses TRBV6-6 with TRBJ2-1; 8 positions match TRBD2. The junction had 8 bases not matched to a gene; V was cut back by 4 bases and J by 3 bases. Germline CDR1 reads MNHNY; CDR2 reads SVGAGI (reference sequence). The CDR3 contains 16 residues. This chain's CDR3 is CASSSPLAGRYNEQFF. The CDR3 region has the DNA TGTGCCAGCAGTTCGCCATTAGCGGGACGCTACAATGAGCAGTTCTTC.

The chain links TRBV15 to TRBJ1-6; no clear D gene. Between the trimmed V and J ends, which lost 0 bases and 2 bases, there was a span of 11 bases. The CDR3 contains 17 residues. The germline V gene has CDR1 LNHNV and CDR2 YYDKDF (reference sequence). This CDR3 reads CATSREARSTYNSPLHF. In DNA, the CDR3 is TGTGCCACCAGCAGAGAGGCCAGGTCAACCTATAATTCACCCCTCCACTTT.

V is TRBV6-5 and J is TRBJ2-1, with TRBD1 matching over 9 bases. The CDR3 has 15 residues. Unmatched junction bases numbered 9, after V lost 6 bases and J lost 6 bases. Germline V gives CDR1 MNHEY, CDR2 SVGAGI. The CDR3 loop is CASRVGQGEANEQFF. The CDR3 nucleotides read TGTGCCAGCAGGGTGGGACAGGGTGAGGCCAATGAGCAGTTCTTC.

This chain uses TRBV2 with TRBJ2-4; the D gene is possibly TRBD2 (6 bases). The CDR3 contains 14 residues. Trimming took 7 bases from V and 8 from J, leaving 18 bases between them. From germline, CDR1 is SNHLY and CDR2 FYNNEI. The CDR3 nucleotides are TGTGCCAGCACTCGGTTCAAGGGCGGGGACATTCAGTACTTC. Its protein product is CASTRFKGGDIQYF.

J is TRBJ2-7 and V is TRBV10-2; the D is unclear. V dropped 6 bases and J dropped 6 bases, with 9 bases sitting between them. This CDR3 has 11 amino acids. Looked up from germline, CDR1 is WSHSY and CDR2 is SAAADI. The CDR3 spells CASRSSGEQYF. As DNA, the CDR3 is TGCGCCAGCAGGTCTTCAGGCGAGCAGTACTTC.

DNA of the CDR3: TGTGCCAGCAGCACAAACGACAGGGGGGTGAACAATCAGCCCCAGCATTTT. This gives the protein CASSTNDRGVNNQPQHF. This chain links TRBV2 with TRBJ1-5; 9 bases align to TRBD1. This CDR3 contains 17 residues. Trimming removed 6 bases from V and 3 bases from J; junction bases left unmatched: 12. CDR1 is SNHLY and CDR2 is FYNNEI in the germline V gene.

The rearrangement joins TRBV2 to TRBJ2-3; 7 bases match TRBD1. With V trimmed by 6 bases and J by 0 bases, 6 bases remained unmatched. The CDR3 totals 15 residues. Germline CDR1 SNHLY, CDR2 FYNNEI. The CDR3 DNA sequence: TGTGCCAGCAGGGAACGGGACAGCAGCACAGATACGCAGTATTTT. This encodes CASRERDSSTDTQYF.

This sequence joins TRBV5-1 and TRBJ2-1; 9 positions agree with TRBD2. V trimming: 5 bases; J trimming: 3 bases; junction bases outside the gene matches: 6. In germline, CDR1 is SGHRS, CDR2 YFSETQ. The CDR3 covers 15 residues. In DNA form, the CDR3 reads TGCGCCAGCAGACATAGCGGGGGTGACTACAATGAGCAGTTCTTC. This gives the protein CASRHSGGDYNEQFF. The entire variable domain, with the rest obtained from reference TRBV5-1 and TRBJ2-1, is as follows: KAGVTQTPRYLIKTRGQQVTLSCSPISGHRSVSWYQQTPGQGLQFLFEYFSETQRNKGNFPGRFSGRQFSNSRSEMNVSTLELGDSALYLCASRHSGGDYNEQFFGPGTRLTVL.

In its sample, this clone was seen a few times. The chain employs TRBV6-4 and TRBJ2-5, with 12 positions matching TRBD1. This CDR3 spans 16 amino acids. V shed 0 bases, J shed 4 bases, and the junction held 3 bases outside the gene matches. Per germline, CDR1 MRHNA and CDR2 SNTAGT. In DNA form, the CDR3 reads TGTGCCAGCAGTGACTCCGGGACAGGGGGCGCAGAGACCCAGTACTTC. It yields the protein CASSDSGTGGAETQYF.

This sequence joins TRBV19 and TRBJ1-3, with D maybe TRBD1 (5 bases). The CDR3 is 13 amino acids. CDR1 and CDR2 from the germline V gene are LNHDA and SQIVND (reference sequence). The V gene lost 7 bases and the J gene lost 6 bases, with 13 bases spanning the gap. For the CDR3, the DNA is TGTGCCAGTAAGAGGCAGGGCGCAAACACCATATATTTT. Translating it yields CASKRQGANTIYF.

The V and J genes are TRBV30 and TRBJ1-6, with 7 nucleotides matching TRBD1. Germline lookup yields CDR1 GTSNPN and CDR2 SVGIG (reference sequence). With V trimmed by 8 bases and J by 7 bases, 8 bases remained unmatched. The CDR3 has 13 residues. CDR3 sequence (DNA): TGTGCCGGACAGGATCTGGCGAATTCACCCCTCCACTTT. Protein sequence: CAGQDLANSPLHF.